The rows below give T cell receptor beta chains drawn from one sample of a study of T cell repertoires in cytomegalovirus infection. Via MiXCR, TCRdb re-called the reads, giving one row per CDR3 protein. The data hold just under 550,000 distinct CDR3 sequences, with about 25% observed a single time. Sequencing was performed on PBMCs. These receptors were taken from a human donor in good health (CMV status not recorded). Some clones in this sample may be carry-over from other donors' samples. Both conserved end residues are part of each CDR3. D genes are given only for firm matches. The size field is filled for only some rows; it gives once, few, many or a size class.

abundance: -; len: 17; j_gene: TRBJ2-3; d_gene: TRBD2; v_gene: TRBV9; CDR3nt: TGTGCCAGCAGCCGTAGCGGACTAGCGGGAAGCACAGATACGCAGTATTTT; CDR3aa: CASSRSGLAGSTDTQYF
abundance: many; len: 19; j_gene: TRBJ2-2; d_gene: TRBD2; v_gene: TRBV7-2; CDR3nt: TGTGCCAGCAGCGCCTACACTAGCGGGAGACTAGAGAACACCGGGGAGCTGTTTTTT; CDR3aa: CASSAYTSGRLENTGELFF
abundance: few; len: 14; j_gene: TRBJ2-5; d_gene: TRBD1; v_gene: TRBV7-8; CDR3nt: TGTGCCAGTTGCCGGGACAGGGTACAAGAGACCCAGTACTTC; CDR3aa: CASCRDRVQETQYF
abundance: few; len: 14; j_gene: TRBJ2-7; d_gene: -; v_gene: TRBV28; CDR3nt: TGTGCCAGCAGCCTCCCCATAAGGTCGGGGCAGCAGTACTTC; CDR3aa: CASSLPIRSGQQYF
abundance: many; len: 14; j_gene: TRBJ1-1; d_gene: -; v_gene: TRBV7-2; CDR3nt: TGTGCCAGCAGCTTCCTCATACGGAGCACTGAAGCTTTCTTT; CDR3aa: CASSFLIRSTEAFF
abundance: many; len: 19; j_gene: TRBJ1-6; d_gene: -; v_gene: TRBV7-2; CDR3nt: TGTGCCAGCAGCTTAGCAGTCAGGAGAAGATCAAACCATAATTCACCCCTCCACTTT; CDR3aa: CASSLAVRRRSNHNSPLHF
abundance: few; len: 15; j_gene: TRBJ2-4; d_gene: -; v_gene: TRBV7-2; CDR3nt: TGTGCCAGCAGCTTAGCTTCTAGCGCCAACCTTAATCAGTACTTC; CDR3aa: CASSLASSANLNQYF
abundance: -; len: 13; j_gene: TRBJ1-1; d_gene: TRBD1; v_gene: TRBV7-2; CDR3nt: TGTGCCAGCAGCCCCGGGACAGTCTTATCAGCTTTCTTT; CDR3aa: CASSPGTVLSAFF
abundance: few; len: 14; j_gene: TRBJ2-1; d_gene: -; v_gene: TRBV6-2/TRBV6-3; CDR3nt: TGTGCCAGCAGTAGGGGGGGTTCTTGGGAGCGATCGATCTTC; CDR3aa: CASSRGGSWERSIF
abundance: -; len: 19; j_gene: TRBJ2-2; d_gene: -; v_gene: TRBV9; CDR3nt: TGTGCCAGCAGCATAGCGACCGGTGACGGAAGCGCGAACACCGGGGAGCTGTTTTTT; CDR3aa: CASSIATGDGSANTGELFF
abundance: -; len: 14; j_gene: TRBJ2-1; d_gene: -; v_gene: TRBV6-2/TRBV6-3; CDR3nt: TGTGCCAGCAGCTTGAGGAGGGGGTACAATGAGCAGTTCTTC; CDR3aa: CASSLRRGYNEQFF
abundance: few; len: 14; j_gene: TRBJ2-5; d_gene: -; v_gene: TRBV20-1; CDR3nt: TGCAGTGCTAGGGACGGGCGAGCTAAAGAGACCCAGTACTTC; CDR3aa: CSARDGRAKETQYF
abundance: -; len: 14; j_gene: TRBJ2-1; d_gene: -; v_gene: TRBV6-6; CDR3nt: TGTGCCGGGGGGTGGCGGGGATCCTACAATGAGCAGTTCTTC; CDR3aa: CAGGWRGSYNEQFF
abundance: few; len: 15; j_gene: TRBJ2-3; d_gene: -; v_gene: TRBV6-5; CDR3nt: TGTGCCAGCAGTTACTCGGGCGGGTACACAGATACGCAGTATTTT; CDR3aa: CASSYSGGYTDTQYF
abundance: -; len: 15; j_gene: TRBJ2-7; d_gene: TRBD1; v_gene: TRBV12-3/TRBV12-4; CDR3nt: TGTGCCAGCAGTCCTACAGGGGGCTTATCCTACGAGCAGTACTTC; CDR3aa: CASSPTGGLSYEQYF